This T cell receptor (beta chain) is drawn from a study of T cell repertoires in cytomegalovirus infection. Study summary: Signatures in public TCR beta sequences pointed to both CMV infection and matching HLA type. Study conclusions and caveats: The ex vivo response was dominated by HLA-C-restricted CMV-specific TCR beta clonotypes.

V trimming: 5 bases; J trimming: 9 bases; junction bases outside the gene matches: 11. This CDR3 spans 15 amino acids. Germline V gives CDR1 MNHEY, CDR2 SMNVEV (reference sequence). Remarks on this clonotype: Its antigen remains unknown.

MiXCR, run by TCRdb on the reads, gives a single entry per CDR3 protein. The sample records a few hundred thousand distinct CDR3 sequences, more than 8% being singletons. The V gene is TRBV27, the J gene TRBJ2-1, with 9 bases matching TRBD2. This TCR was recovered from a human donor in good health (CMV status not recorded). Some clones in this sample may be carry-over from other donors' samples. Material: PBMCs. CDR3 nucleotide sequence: TGTGCCAGCAGTGCTCTGCGGGGGGGCCCTGGTGAGCAGTTCTTC. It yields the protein CASSALRGGPGEQFF.